Detailed here is one T cell receptor beta chain. Antigen specificity is unknown. The data stem from a study of siplizumab effects on memory and regulatory T cells. Study-wide findings and caveats: Versus over 25% in controls, the mappable alloreactive CD4+ clones averaged about 69% Treg-derived with siplizumab. A major contribution to the alloresponse seemed to be made by naive T cells, which seemed more diverse than memory cells.

Assaying covered roughly 100,000 TCR templates per sample. Some clones are missing from TCRdb's copy, which holds only in-frame ones; the method was immunoSEQ multiplex PCR. The table has around 100,000 clones, 94% seen once. The germline V and J ends were trimmed by 7 bases and 3 bases, with 8 bases remaining between them. Germline CDR1 reads MNHNS; CDR2 reads SASEGT. The CDR3 is 12 amino acids. This receptor was taken from a human donor in good health. This sequence joins TRBV6-1 and TRBJ2-3; D unclear. The sequencing input was non-Treg CD4+ T cells sorted from blood. In nucleotides, the CDR3 is TGTGCCAGCATAACCGGTACAGATACGCAGTATTTT. Its protein product is CASITGTDTQYF.